This T cell receptor beta chain derives from a study of T-cell reconstitution after alpha-beta-depleted transplantation in children. This clonotype was counted between two and nine times. Preparation of the TCRbeta library used unique molecular identifiers. A single record per CDR3 protein comes from TCRdb applying MiXCR to the PCR reads. The repertoire holds about 200,000 distinct CDR3 sequences, with more than 12% as singletons. The sequencing used PBMCs from the stem cell graft donor, collected from the stem cell graft. This TCR was recovered from a human donor who donated a stem cell graft to a child with acute lymphoblastic leukemia.

DNA for the CDR3: TGTGCCAGCAGTTTACTGAGGTTTACTGAAGCTTTCTTT. This encodes CASSLLRFTEAFF. V and J are TRBV12-3 or TRBV12-4 and TRBJ1-1; D is ambiguous. V was cut by 2 bases and J by 5 bases, with 9 bases left in between. CDR3 length: 13 residues.